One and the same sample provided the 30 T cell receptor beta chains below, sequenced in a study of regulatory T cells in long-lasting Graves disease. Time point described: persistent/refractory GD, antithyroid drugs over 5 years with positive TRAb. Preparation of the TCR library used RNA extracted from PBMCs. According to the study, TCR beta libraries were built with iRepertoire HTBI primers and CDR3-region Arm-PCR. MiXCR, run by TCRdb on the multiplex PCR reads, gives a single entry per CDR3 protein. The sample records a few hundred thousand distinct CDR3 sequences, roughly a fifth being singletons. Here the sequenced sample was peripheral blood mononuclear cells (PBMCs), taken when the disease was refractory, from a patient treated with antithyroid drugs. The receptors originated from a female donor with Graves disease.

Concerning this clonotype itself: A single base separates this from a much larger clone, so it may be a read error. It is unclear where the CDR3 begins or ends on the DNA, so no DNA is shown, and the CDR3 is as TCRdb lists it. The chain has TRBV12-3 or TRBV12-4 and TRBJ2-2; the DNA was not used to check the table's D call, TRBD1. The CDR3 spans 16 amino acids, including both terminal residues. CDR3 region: CASSSSAGGNTGELFF.

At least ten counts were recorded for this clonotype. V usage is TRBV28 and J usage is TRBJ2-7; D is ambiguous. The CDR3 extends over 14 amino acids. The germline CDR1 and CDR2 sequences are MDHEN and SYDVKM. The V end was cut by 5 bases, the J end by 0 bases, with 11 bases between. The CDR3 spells CASSPTVDSYEQYF. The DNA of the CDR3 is TGTGCCAGCAGTCCCACCGTAGACTCCTACGAGCAGTACTTC.

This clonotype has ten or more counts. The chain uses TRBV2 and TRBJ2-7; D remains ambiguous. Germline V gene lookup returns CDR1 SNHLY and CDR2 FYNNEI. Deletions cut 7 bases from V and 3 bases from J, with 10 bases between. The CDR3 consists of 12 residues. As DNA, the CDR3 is TGTGCCAGCACCCAAGGTGTCTACGAGCAGTACTTC. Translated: CASTQGVYEQYF.

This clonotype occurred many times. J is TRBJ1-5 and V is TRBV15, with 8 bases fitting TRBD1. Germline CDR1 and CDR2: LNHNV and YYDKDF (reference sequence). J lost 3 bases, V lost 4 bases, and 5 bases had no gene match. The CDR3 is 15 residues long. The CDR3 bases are TGTGCCACCAGCAAGAGACAGGGGAACAATCAGCCCCAGCATTTT. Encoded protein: CATSKRQGNNQPQHF.

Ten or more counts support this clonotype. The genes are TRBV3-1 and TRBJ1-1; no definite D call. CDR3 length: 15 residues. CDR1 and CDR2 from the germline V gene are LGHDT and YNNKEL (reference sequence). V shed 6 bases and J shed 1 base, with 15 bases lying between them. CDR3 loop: CASRHNRAENTEAFF. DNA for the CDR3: TGTGCCAGCAGACATAACCGGGCCGAGAACACTGAAGCTTTCTTT.

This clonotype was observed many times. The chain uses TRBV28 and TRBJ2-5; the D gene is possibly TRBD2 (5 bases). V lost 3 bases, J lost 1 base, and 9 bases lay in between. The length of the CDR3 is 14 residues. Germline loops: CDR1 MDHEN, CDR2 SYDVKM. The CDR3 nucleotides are TGTGCCAGCAGTTTGGAGCGGATCCAAGAGACCCAGTACTTC. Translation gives CASSLERIQETQYF.

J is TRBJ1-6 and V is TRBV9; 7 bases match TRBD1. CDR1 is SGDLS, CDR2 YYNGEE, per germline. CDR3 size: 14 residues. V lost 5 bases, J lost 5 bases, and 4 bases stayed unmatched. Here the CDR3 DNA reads TGTGCCAGCAGAAGAGACAGGGATAATTCACCCCTCCACTTT. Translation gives CASRRDRDNSPLHF.

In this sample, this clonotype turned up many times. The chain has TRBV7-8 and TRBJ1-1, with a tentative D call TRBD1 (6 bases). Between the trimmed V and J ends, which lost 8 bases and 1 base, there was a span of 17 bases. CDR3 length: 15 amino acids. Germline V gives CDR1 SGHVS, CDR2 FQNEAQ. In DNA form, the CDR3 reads TGTGCCAGCCATGGGGGGGCAGGGACGAACACTGAAGCTTTCTTT. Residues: CASHGGAGTNTEAFF.

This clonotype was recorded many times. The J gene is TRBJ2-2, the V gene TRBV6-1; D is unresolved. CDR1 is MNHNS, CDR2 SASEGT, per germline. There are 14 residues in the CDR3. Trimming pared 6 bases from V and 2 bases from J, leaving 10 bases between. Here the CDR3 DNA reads TGTGCCAGCAGAAGGACGGGCAACACCGGGGAGCTGTTTTTT. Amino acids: CASRRTGNTGELFF.

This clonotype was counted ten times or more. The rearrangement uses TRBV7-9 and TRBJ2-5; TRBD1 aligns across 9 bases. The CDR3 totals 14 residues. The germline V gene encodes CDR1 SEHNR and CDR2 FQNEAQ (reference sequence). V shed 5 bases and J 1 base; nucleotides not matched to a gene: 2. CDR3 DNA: TGTGCCAGCAGCAGGGACAGGGCCCAAGAGACCCAGTACTTC. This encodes CASSRDRAQETQYF. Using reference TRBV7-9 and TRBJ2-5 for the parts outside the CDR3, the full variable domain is DTGVSQNPRHKITKRGQNVTFRCDPISEHNRLYWYRQTLGQGPEFLTYFQNEAQLEKSRLLSDRFSAERPKGSFSTLEIQRTEQGDSAMYLCASSRDRAQETQYFGPGTRLLVL.

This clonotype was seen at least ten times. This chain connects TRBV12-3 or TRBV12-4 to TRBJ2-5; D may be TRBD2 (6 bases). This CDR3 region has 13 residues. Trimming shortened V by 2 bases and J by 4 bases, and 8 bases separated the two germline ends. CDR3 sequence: CASSLQEGETQYF. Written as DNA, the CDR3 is TGTGCCAGCAGTTTACAGGAGGGAGAGACCCAGTACTTC.

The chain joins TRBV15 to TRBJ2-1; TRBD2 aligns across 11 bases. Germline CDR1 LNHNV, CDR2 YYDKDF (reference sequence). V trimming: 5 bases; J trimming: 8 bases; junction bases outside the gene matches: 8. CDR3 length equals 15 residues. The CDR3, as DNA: TGTGCCACCAGCTCGGGTAGCGGGAGGGGAGATGAGCAGTTCTTC. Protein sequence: CATSSGSGRGDEQFF.

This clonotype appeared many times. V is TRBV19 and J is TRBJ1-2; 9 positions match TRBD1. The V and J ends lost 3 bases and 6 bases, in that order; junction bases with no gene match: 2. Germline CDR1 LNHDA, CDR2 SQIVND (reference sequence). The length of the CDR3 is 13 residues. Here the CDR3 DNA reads TGTGCCAGTAGTATTCGACAGGGGGATGGCTACACCTTC. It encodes CASSIRQGDGYTF.

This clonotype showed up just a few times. CDR3 sequence: CASSSGRDRGSPEQYF. In DNA, the CDR3 is TGTGCCAGCAGCTCGGGAAGAGACAGGGGTTCCCCCGAGCAGTACTTC. The chain combines TRBV5-4 with TRBJ2-7, with 8 bases lining up with TRBD1. The CDR3 spans 16 residues. V lost 3 bases, J lost 6 bases, and 14 bases stayed unmatched. Germline CDR1 and CDR2: SGHNT and YYREEE (reference sequence).

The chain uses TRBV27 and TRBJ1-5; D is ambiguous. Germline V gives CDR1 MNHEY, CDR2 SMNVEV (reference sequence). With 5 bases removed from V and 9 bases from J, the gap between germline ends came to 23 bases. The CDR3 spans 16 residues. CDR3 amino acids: CASSPSRTGGSLPQHF. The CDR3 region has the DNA TGTGCCAGCAGTCCCAGTCGGACGGGCGGTTCGCTGCCCCAGCATTTT.

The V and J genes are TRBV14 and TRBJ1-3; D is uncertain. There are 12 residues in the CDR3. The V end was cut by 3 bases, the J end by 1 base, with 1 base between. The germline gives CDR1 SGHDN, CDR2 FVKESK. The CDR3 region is CASSQSGNTIYF. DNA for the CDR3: TGTGCCAGCAGCCAGTCTGGAAACACCATATATTTT.

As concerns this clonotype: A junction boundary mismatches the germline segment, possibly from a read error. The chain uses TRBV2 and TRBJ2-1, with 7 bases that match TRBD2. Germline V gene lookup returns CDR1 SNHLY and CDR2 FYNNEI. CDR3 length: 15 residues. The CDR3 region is CASSEGGGDGDERFF. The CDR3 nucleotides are TGTGCCAGCAGTGAAGGGGGAGGGGACGGTGATGAGCGGTTCTTC.

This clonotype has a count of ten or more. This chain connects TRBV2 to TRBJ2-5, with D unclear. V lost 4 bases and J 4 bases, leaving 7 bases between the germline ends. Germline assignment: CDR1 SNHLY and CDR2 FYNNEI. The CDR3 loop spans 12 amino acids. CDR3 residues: CASSGKGETQYF. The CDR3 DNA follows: TGTGCCAGCAGTGGGAAGGGAGAGACCCAGTACTTC.

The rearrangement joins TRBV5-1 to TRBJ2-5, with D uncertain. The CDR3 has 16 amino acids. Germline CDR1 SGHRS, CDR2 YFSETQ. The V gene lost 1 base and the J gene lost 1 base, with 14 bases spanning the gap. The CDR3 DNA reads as TGCGCCAGCAGCTTGAGGACCGGCGCGGTCCAAGAGACCCAGTACTTC. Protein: CASSLRTGAVQETQYF.

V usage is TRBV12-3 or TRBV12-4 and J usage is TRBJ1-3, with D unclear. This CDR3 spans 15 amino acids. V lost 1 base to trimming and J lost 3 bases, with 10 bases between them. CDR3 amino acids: CASSLGVGFGNTIYF. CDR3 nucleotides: TGTGCCAGCAGTTTAGGGGTTGGATTTGGAAACACCATATATTTT.

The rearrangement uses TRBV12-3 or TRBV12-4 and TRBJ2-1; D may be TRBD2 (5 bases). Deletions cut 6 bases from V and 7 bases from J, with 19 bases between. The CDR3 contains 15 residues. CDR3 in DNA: TGTGCCAGCAGCCCGGCGGGTAGCGTGACGAATGAGCAGTTCTTC. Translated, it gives CASSPAGSVTNEQFF.

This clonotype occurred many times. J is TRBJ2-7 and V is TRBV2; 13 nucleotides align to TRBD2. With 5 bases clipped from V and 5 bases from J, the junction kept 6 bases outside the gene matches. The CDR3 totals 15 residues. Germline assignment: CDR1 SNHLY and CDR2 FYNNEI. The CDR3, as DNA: TGTGCCAGCAGTTCTTTCGGACTAGCGGGAGACGAGCAGTACTTC. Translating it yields CASSSFGLAGDEQYF.

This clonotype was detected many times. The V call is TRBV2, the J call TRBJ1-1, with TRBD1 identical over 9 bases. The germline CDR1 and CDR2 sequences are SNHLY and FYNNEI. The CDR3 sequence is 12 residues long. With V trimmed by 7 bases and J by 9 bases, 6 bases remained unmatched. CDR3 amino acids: CASNEQGAKAFF. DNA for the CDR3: TGTGCCAGCAACGAACAGGGGGCGAAAGCTTTCTTT.

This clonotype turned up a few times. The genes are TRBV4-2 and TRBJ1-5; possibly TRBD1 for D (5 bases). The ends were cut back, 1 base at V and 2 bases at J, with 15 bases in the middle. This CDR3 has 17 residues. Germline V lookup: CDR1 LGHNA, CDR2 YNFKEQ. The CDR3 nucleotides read TGTGCCAGCAGCCAAGCCCAGGACAAAAATCGCAATCAGCCCCAGCATTTT. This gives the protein CASSQAQDKNRNQPQHF.

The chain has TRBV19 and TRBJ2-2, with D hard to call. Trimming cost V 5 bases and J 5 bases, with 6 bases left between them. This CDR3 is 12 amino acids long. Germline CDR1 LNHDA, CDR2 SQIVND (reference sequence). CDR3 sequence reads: CASSVTTGELFF. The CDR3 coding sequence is TGTGCCAGTAGTGTAACAACCGGGGAGCTGTTTTTT.

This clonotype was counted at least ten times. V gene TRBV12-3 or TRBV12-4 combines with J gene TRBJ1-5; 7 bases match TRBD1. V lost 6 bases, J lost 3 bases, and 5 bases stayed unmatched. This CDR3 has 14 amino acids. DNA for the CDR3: TGTGCCAGCAGCCGCGGACAGGCCAATCAGCCCCAGCATTTT. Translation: CASSRGQANQPQHF.

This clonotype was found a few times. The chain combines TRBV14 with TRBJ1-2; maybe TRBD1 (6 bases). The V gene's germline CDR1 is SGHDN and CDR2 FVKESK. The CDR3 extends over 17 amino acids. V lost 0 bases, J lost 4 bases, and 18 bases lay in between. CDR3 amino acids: CASSQDRITGTSYGYTF. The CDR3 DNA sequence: TGTGCCAGCAGCCAAGACAGGATTACAGGGACGAGCTATGGCTACACCTTC. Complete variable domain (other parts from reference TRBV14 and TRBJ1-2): EAGVTQFPSHSVIEKGQTVTLRCDPISGHDNLYWYRRVMGKEIKFLLHFVKESKQDESGMPNNRFLAERTGGTYSTLKVQPAELEDSGVYFCASSQDRITGTSYGYTFGSGTRLTVV.

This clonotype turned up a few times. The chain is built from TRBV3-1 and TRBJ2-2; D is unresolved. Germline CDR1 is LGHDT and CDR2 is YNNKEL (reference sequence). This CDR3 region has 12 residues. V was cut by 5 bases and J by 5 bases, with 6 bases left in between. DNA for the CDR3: TGTGCCAGCAGCTACACGACCGGGGAGCTGTTTTTT. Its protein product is CASSYTTGELFF.

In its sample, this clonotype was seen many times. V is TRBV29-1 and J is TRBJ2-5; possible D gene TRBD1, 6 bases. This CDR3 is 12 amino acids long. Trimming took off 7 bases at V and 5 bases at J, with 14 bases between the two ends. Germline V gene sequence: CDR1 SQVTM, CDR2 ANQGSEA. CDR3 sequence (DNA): TGCAGCGGTCGACAGGCTCCGGAGACCCAGTACTTC. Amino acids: CSGRQAPETQYF.

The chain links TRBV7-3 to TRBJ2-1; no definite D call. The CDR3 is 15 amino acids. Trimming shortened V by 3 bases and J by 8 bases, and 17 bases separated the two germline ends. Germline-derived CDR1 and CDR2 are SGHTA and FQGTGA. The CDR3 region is CASSFSGEPTYEQFF. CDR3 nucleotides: TGTGCCAGCAGCTTCTCTGGGGAACCCACTTATGAGCAGTTCTTC.